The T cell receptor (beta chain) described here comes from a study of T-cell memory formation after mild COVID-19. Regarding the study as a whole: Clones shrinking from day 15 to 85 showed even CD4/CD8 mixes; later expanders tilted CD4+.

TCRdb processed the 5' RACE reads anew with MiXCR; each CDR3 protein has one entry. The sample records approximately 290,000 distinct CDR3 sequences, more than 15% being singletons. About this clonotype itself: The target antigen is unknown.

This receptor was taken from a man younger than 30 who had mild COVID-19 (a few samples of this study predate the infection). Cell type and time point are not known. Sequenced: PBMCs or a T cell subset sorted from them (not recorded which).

The CDR3 DNA reads TGTGCCAGCAGCTTAGAAGCATTAGGCACCGGGGAGCTGTTTTTT. Translation: CASSLEALGTGELFF. This sequence joins TRBV11-2 and TRBJ2-2, with D hard to call. This CDR3 has 15 residues. The V gene's germline CDR1 is SGHAT and CDR2 FQNNGV. Trimming cost V 0 bases and J 4 bases, with 9 bases left between them.